These 10 T cell receptor beta chains came from one sample sequenced in a study of T cells in Graves' hyperthyroidism and ophthalmopathy. From RNA transcripts, TCR beta CDR3 regions were amplified. In the first-round RT-PCR of the TCR CDR3, the HTBI primer set was used. From the multiplex PCR reads, TCRdb called clonotypes with MiXCR, one entry per CDR3 protein. The table has about 380,000 distinct CDR3 sequences, around a sixth seen once. Sequenced sample: blood. These receptors were obtained from a man aged 18 to 29 with Graves' ophthalmopathy.

This clonotype has just a few counts. The J gene is TRBJ2-1, the V gene TRBV19, with TRBD2 identical over 13 bases. CDR1 and CDR2 (germline): LNHDA, SQIVND (reference sequence). The V and J ends lost 6 bases and 2 bases, in that order; junction bases with no gene match: 4. CDR3 length: 16 amino acids. Written as DNA, the CDR3 is TGTGCCAGTAGGTGGACTAGCGGGGGTACCTACAATGAGCAGTTCTTC. Protein sequence: CASRWTSGGTYNEQFF.

J is TRBJ2-7 and V is TRBV11-2; TRBD2 agrees at 7 bases. CDR3 size: 16 residues. Unmatched junction bases numbered 11, after V lost 0 bases and J lost 6 bases. CDR1 is SGHAT and CDR2 is FQNNGV in the germline V gene. The CDR3 bases are TGTGCCAGCAGCTTAGAAGGACGGGAGGCCACCGGCGAGCAGTACTTC. It specifies CASSLEGREATGEQYF. Complete variable domain (other parts from reference TRBV11-2 and TRBJ2-7): EAGVAQSPRYKIIEKRQSVAFWCNPISGHATLYWYQQILGQGPKLLIQFQNNGVVDDSQLPKDRFSAERLKGVDSTLKIQPAKLEDSAVYLCASSLEGREATGEQYFGPGTRLTVT.

The rearrangement uses TRBV11-3 and TRBJ2-2; no clear D gene. The CDR3 is made up of 12 amino acids. Trimming pared 6 bases from V and 8 bases from J, leaving 10 bases between. Germline values: CDR1 SGHNT, CDR2 YENEEA. The CDR3 is CASSLMGGELFF. The CDR3, as DNA: TGTGCCAGCAGTTTAATGGGAGGGGAGCTGTTTTTT. Full variable domain (rest looked up from reference TRBV11-3 and TRBJ2-2): EAGVVQSPRYKIIEKKQPVAFWCNPISGHNTLYWYLQNLGQGPELLIRYENEEAVDDSQLPKDRFSAERLKGVDSTLKIQPAELGDSAVYLCASSLMGGELFFGEGSRLTVL.

To note about this clonotype: The germline gene is not matched at one end of the junction; a read error may be the cause. The rearrangement uses TRBV7-9 and TRBJ1-3, with 10 bases fitting TRBD1. This CDR3 contains 15 residues. The V gene's germline CDR1 is SEHNR and CDR2 FQNEAQ (reference sequence). CDR3 DNA: TGTGCCAGCAGCTGGGACAGGGGCTCTGGAAACACCATATACTTT. It codes for CASSWDRGSGNTIYF.

This clonotype was picked up many times. The V gene is TRBV12-3 or TRBV12-4, the J gene TRBJ1-5; possible D gene TRBD1, 6 bases. Trimming took off 6 bases at V and 6 bases at J, with 15 bases between the two ends. The CDR3 extends over 14 amino acids. This CDR3 is CASSPNREVQPQHF. The CDR3 DNA sequence: TGTGCCAGCAGCCCTAACAGGGAGGTTCAGCCCCAGCATTTT.

This clonotype has at least ten counts. The chain couples TRBV7-9 to TRBJ2-7; maybe TRBD1 (6 bases). V was cut by 3 bases and J by 2 bases, with 11 bases left in between. Germline CDR1 reads SEHNR; CDR2 reads FQNEAQ (reference sequence). CDR3 length equals 14 residues. CDR3 nucleotides: TGTGCCAGCAGCTTGAACGACAGGCCCTACGAGCAGTACTTC. Protein sequence: CASSLNDRPYEQYF.

This clonotype was counted many times. The chain joins TRBV12-3 or TRBV12-4 to TRBJ2-7; no reliable D call. The V end was cut by 4 bases, the J end by 4 bases, with 11 bases between. This CDR3 comprises 13 residues. The CDR3, as DNA: TGTGCCAGCAGTTACGGACGAGCGTACGAGCAGTACTTC. Translation: CASSYGRAYEQYF.

The J gene is TRBJ1-3, the V gene TRBV28, with 7 bases fitting TRBD1. Unmatched junction bases numbered 8, after V lost 5 bases and J lost 4 bases. The germline V gene encodes CDR1 MDHEN and CDR2 SYDVKM. CDR3 length equals 15 residues. CDR3 bases: TGTGCCAGCAGTCGCCCCGGGACAGCCGGAAACACCATATATTTT. Its translation: CASSRPGTAGNTIYF.

This clonotype was detected many times. The rearrangement links TRBV3-1 to TRBJ1-2, with a possible D match to TRBD1 (5 bases). Trimming removed 0 bases at V and 5 bases at J, with 13 bases between. The germline CDR1 and CDR2 sequences are LGHDT and YNNKEL (reference sequence). The CDR3 runs 15 residues. The CDR3, as DNA: TGTGCCAGCAGCCAAGATCATCAGGGCCGGTATGGCTACACCTTC. Translation gives CASSQDHQGRYGYTF.

The V and J genes are TRBV4-1 and TRBJ1-1, with a possible D match to TRBD1 (5 bases). The CDR3 is 15 residues long. Looked up from germline, CDR1 is MGHRA and CDR2 is YSYEKL. V was shortened by 6 bases and J by 4 bases, with 18 bases between the two germline ends. Here the CDR3 DNA reads TGCGCCAGCAGACATCGGGGCATAAAGGGCACTGAAGCTTTCTTT. Translation gives CASRHRGIKGTEAFF.